Shown below are 4 T cell receptor beta chains from a single sample sequenced in a study of shared clonotypes between healthy human individuals. Some clones are missing from TCRdb's copy, which holds only in-frame ones; the method was immunoSEQ multiplex PCR. This table has over 2 million clones, just under 95% appearing once. The specimen sequenced was naive CD4+ T cells from PBMCs. Stated subset: CD45RA+ positively selected. These receptors were taken from a man between 18 and 35 years old in good health. Some clones in this sample may be carry-over from other donors' samples.

The V and J genes are TRBV5-6 and TRBJ2-7; TRBD1 agrees at 8 bases. This CDR3 spans 14 amino acids. Germline-derived CDR1 and CDR2 are SGHDT and YYEEEE. The junction had 8 bases not matched to a gene; V was cut back by 3 bases and J by 6 bases. The CDR3 reads CASSYVDRDGEQYF. The CDR3 nucleotides are TGTGCCAGCAGCTATGTGGACAGGGACGGCGAGCAGTACTTC.

This chain uses TRBV6-1 with TRBJ2-5; TRBD2 is a possible D gene (6 bases). CDR3 length: 13 residues. CDR1 is MNHNS, CDR2 SASEGT, per germline. V was clipped by 4 bases and J by 5 bases, with 11 bases between them. CDR3 amino acids: CASSVAGGETQYF. For the CDR3, the DNA is TGTGCCAGCAGTGTCGCAGGAGGGGAGACCCAGTACTTC.

CDR3 DNA: TGTGCCAGCTCACGGAACATTGGGGACACCGGGGAGCTGTTTTTT. It codes for CASSRNIGDTGELFF. The chain joins TRBV18 to TRBJ2-2; D not resolved. The CDR3 consists of 15 residues. Germline CDR1 and CDR2: KGHSH and LQKENI. The V end lost 4 bases, the J end lost 3 bases, and 12 bases lay between the germline ends.

V usage is TRBV11-2 and J usage is TRBJ2-5, with 8 bases fitting TRBD2. The CDR3 spans 17 residues. V trimming: 5 bases; J trimming: 2 bases; junction bases outside the gene matches: 13. Germline CDR1 and CDR2: SGHAT and FQNNGV. For the CDR3, the DNA is TGTGCCAGCAGCCCCGGGAGGGGACTACAACATCAAGAGACCCAGTACTTC. Translated: CASSPGRGLQHQETQYF.